The 11 T cell receptor beta chains in this list originate from one sample, sequenced in a study of blood T cell repertoires in COVID-19. Repertoires were generated with immunoSEQ multiplex PCR, while TCRdb's copy carries only in-frame clones and drops some. The table has fewer than 40,000 clones, almost 85% seen once; the top ten hold approximately 10%. The sequenced sample was peripheral blood. All receptors come from a human donor in a cohort sampled during active COVID-19.

The chain links TRBV3-1 (or the pseudogene TRBV3-2) to TRBJ2-7, with 9 bases matching TRBD2. V lost 6 bases and J lost 1; bases outside the gene matches: 10. From germline, CDR1 is LGHDT and CDR2 YNNKEL (reference sequence). This CDR3 spans 16 amino acids. The CDR3 DNA is TGTGCCAGCAGTCCTAGCGGGAACTTGATATCCTACGAGCAGTACTTC. Protein sequence: CASSPSGNLISYEQYF.

J is TRBJ1-2 and V is TRBV5-4; 11 bases agree with TRBD1. The germline gives CDR1 SGHNT, CDR2 YYREEE (reference sequence). V dropped 2 bases and J dropped 3; count of bases not matched to a gene: 3. The CDR3 consists of 15 residues. CDR3 in amino acids: CASSLGTGGDYGYTF. The CDR3 nucleotides read TGTGCCAGCAGCTTAGGGACAGGGGGAGACTATGGCTACACCTTC.

There are a few counts of this clone. The chain employs TRBV5-1 and TRBJ2-3, with a possible D match to TRBD1 (6 bases). The CDR3 extends over 16 amino acids. V lost 0 bases to trimming and J lost 2 bases, with 13 bases between them. The germline V gene has CDR1 SGHRS and CDR2 YFSETQ. CDR3 DNA: TGCGCCAGCAGCTTGGCCGGGGCAGGGGACACAGATACGCAGTATTTT. Translating it yields CASSLAGAGDTDTQYF.

The chain is built from TRBV5-1 and TRBJ1-2, with TRBD1 as a possible D gene (6 bases). The CDR3 contains 14 residues. Germline V CDR1 and CDR2: SGHRS, YFSETQ. Trimming pared 1 base from V and 6 bases from J, leaving 13 bases between. The CDR3 spells CASSLNGGSDGYTF. CDR3 DNA: TGCGCCAGCAGCTTGAATGGGGGCAGCGATGGCTACACCTTC. Looking up the rest from reference TRBV5-1 and TRBJ1-2 gives the full variable domain: KAGVTQTPRYLIKTRGQQVTLSCSPISGHRSVSWYQQTPGQGLQFLFEYFSETQRNKGNFPGRFSGRQFSNSRSEMNVSTLELGDSALYLCASSLNGGSDGYTFGSGTRLTVV.

The chain links TRBV11-3 to TRBJ1-1; 10 nucleotides align to TRBD1. Germline assignment: CDR1 SGHNT and CDR2 YENEEA. This CDR3 region has 15 residues. Germline trimming cut 3 bases from V and 0 bases from J; bases unmatched to any gene: 1. The CDR3 loop reads CASSFGTGVNTEAFF. In DNA form, the CDR3 reads TGTGCCAGCAGCTTCGGGACAGGGGTGAACACTGAAGCTTTCTTT. Using reference TRBV11-3 and TRBJ1-1 for the parts outside the CDR3, the full variable domain is EAGVVQSPRYKIIEKKQPVAFWCNPISGHNTLYWYLQNLGQGPELLIRYENEEAVDDSQLPKDRFSAERLKGVDSTLKIQPAELGDSAVYLCASSFGTGVNTEAFFGQGTRLTVV.

This clone was seen a single time. V and J are TRBV4-2 and TRBJ1-2; TRBD1 matches at 10 bases. This CDR3 spans 16 amino acids. V lost 2 bases, J lost 8 bases, and 11 bases stayed unmatched. Germline V gene lookup returns CDR1 LGHNA and CDR2 YNFKEQ. Here the CDR3 DNA reads TGTGCCAGCAGCCAACCGGGACAGGGGCTTGGGGAGGGCTACACCTTC. Translated: CASSQPGQGLGEGYTF.

This sequence joins TRBV2 and TRBJ2-7; the match to TRBD1 covers 9 bases. V lost 7 bases, J lost 0 bases, and 4 bases stayed unmatched. Germline-derived CDR1 and CDR2 are SNHLY and FYNNEI. CDR3 length: 14 amino acids. The CDR3 DNA reads as TGTGCCAGCAAGGGACAGGGAGGCTCCTACGAGCAGTACTTC. Protein sequence: CASKGQGGSYEQYF.

This rearrangement joins TRBV5-8 to TRBJ1-1; 10 nucleotides align to TRBD1. The CDR3 runs 18 residues. V trimming: 4 bases; J trimming: 5 bases; junction bases outside the gene matches: 17. Germline CDR1 is SGHTS and CDR2 is YDEGEE. DNA of the CDR3: TGTGCCAGCAGCGGGGGGGTAGGGACAGGGGTTTTTCGGACTGAAGCTTTCTTT. Its translation is CASSGGVGTGVFRTEAFF.

The chain recombines TRBV27 with TRBJ2-1, with 7 bases fitting TRBD2. The CDR3 has 14 amino acids. V trimming: 3 bases; J trimming: 5 bases; junction bases outside the gene matches: 4. Per the germline V gene, CDR1 is MNHEY and CDR2 is SMNVEV (reference sequence). The CDR3 nucleotides are TGTGCCAGCAGTTTGGAGCGGGGACACAATGAGCAGTTCTTC. Translating it yields CASSLERGHNEQFF.

This clone has just one count. This chain links TRBV28 with TRBJ1-5; 7 nucleotides match TRBD1. J gave up 3 bases and V 7 bases, and 9 bases lay outside the gene matches. The CDR3 loop spans 15 amino acids. Germline CDR1 is MDHEN and CDR2 is SYDVKM. CDR3 DNA sequence: TGTGCCAGCACCCGGGGACAGCAGATCAATCAGCCCCAGCATTTT. Protein sequence: CASTRGQQINQPQHF. The full variable domain, completed using reference TRBV28 and TRBJ1-5, is DVKVTQSSRYLVKRTGEKVFLECVQDMDHENMFWYRQDPGLGLRLIYFSYDVKMKEKGDIPEGYSVSREKKERFSLILESASTNQTSMYLCASTRGQQINQPQHFGDGTRLSIL.

This chain links TRBV11-2 with TRBJ1-1; the D is unclear. Trimming removed 5 bases at V and 1 base at J, with 11 bases between. This CDR3 contains 14 residues. Germline CDR1 SGHAT, CDR2 FQNNGV. In DNA form, the CDR3 reads TGTGCCAGCAGCAACCGGGTCGGGAACACTGAAGCTTTCTTT. This codes for CASSNRVGNTEAFF.